Below, 2 T cell receptor beta chains from the same sample are listed, as sequenced in a study of blood T cells in healthy people across ages (dated by TCRdb to the mid-2010s). The library was prepared using 5' RACE. TCRdb shows the sequencer as Illumina HiSeq 2500. A second PCR of about 6 to 11 cycles was run with a J-beta primer mix and a sample-barcoded 5' primer. Clones were called with MiXCR by TCRdb after fastp trimmed the public reads at Q25, and only in-frame beta chains were retained. Rows are unified per CDR3 protein, each entry keeping the most common DNA and genes. Within this sample are over 1,500,000 distinct CDR3 sequences, with around 48% of them counted one time only. About 2.1% of the sample comes from the top ten. The sample comprised blood. The receptors stem from a woman in her forties in good health.

V and J are TRBV20-1 and TRBJ1-2; TRBD1 matches at 8 bases. The CDR3 length is 14 residues. Germline values: CDR1 DFQATT, CDR2 SNEGSKA (reference sequence). Trimming cost V 8 bases and J 6 bases; bases outside gene matches: 14. CDR3 in amino acids: CSTGRDRSSNGYTF. CDR3 in DNA: TGCAGTACGGGAAGGGACAGGTCTTCGAATGGCTACACCTTC.

The chain uses TRBV10-3 and TRBJ1-2; 9 nucleotides align to TRBD1. From germline, CDR1 is ENHRY and CDR2 SYGVKD. CDR3 length equals 14 residues. V lost 2 bases, J lost 5 bases, and 3 bases stayed unmatched. The CDR3 loop reads CAISETGQGYGYTF. The DNA for the CDR3 is TGTGCCATCAGTGAGACGGGACAGGGATATGGCTACACCTTC.